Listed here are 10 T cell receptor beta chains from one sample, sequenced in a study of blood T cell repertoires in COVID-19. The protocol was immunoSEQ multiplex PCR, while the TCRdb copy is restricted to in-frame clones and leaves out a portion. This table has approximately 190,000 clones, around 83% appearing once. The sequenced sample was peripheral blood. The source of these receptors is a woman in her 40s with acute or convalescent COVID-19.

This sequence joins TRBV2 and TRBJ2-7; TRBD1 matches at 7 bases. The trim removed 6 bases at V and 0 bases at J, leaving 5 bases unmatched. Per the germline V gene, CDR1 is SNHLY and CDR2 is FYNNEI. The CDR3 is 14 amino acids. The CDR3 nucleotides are TGTGCCAGCAGACGGGACAGATTCTCCTACGAGCAGTACTTC. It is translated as CASRRDRFSYEQYF.

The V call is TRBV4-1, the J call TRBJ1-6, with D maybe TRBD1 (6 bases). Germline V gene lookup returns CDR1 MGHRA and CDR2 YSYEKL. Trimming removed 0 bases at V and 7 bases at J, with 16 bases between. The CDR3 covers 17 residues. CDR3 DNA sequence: TGCGCCAGCAGCCAAGAAGGGGGGGTTTCGCCAAATTCACCCCTCCACTTT. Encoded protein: CASSQEGGVSPNSPLHF.

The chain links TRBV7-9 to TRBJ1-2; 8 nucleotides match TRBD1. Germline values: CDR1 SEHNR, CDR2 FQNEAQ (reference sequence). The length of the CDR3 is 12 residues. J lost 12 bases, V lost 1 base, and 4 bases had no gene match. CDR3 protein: CASSLGQGAHTF. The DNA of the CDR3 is TGTGCCAGCAGCTTAGGGCAGGGGGCCCACACCTTC.

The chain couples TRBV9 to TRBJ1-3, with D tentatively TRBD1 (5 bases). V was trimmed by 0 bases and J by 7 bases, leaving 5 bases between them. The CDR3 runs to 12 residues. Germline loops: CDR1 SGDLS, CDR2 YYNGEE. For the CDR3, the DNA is TGTGCCAGCAGCGTAGAGGGGAACACCATATATTTT. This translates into CASSVEGNTIYF.

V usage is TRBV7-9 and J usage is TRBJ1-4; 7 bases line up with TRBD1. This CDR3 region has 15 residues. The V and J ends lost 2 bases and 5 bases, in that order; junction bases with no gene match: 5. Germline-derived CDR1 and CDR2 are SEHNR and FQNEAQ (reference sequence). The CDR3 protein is CASSLSGRGNEKLFF. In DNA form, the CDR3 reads TGTGCCAGCAGCTTATCGGGCAGGGGGAATGAAAAACTGTTTTTT.

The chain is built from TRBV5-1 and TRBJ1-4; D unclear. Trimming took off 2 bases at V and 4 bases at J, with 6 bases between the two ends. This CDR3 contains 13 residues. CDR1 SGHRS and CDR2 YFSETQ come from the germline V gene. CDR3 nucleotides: TGCGCCAGCAGCTTCCAGATTAATGAAAAACTGTTTTTT. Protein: CASSFQINEKLFF.

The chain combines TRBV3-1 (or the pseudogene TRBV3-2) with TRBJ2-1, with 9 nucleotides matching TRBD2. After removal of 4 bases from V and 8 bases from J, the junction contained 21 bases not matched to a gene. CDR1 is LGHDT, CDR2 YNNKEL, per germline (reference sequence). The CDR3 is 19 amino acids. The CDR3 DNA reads TGTGCCAGCAGCCCTACTAGGGGCAAAGTAGCGGGAGTGGATGATGAGCAGTTCTTC. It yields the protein CASSPTRGKVAGVDDEQFF.

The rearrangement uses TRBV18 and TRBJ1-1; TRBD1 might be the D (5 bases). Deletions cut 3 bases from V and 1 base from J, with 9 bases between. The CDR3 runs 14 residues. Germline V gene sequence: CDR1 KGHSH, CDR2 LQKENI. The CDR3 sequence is CASSPLDRNTEAFF. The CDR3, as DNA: TGTGCCAGCTCACCGCTAGACAGGAACACTGAAGCTTTCTTT.

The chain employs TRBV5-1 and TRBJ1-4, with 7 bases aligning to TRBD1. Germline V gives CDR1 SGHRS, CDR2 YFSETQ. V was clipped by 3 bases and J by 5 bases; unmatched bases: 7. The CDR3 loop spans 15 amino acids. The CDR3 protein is CASSSGTVRNEKLFF. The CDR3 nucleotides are TGCGCCAGCAGCTCGGGGACAGTCCGCAATGAAAAACTGTTTTTT.

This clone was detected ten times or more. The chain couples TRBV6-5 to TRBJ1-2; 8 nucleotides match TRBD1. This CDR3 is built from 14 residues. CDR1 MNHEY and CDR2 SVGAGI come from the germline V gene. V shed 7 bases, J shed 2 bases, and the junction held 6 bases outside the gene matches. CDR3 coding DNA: TGTGCCAGCAAGAAAACAGGGGGAAACTATGGCTACACCTTC. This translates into CASKKTGGNYGYTF.